Below, 13 T cell receptor beta chains from the same sample are listed, as sequenced in a study of vaccination effects on CD4 cells after COVID-19. TCRdb's table, derived via immunoSEQ multiplex PCR, lists solely in-frame clones and lacks some. The data show under 50,000 clones, with around 76% seen just once and just over 8.5% held by the top ten. The authors isolated CD4+ T cells after 10 days of culture. For these receptors, no antigen is known. This specimen consisted of CD4+ T cells from PBMCs cultured without peptide, obtained before COVID-19 vaccination. The receptors stem from a human donor who had a prior SARS-CoV-2 infection.

This chain links TRBV7-9 with TRBJ1-2; D unclear. Germline V gene sequence: CDR1 SEHNR, CDR2 FQNEAQ (reference sequence). V shed 5 bases and J shed 5 bases, with 18 bases lying between them. The CDR3 consists of 15 residues. The CDR3 protein is CASSALGSLGYGYTF. In DNA, the CDR3 is TGTGCCAGCAGCGCATTGGGCAGTTTAGGGTATGGCTACACCTTC.

This chain uses TRBV7-4 with TRBJ1-5; tentative D call: TRBD1 (6 bases). Looked up from germline, CDR1 is SGHVT and CDR2 is SQSDAQ. The CDR3 extends over 17 amino acids. The ends were cut back, 5 bases at V and 0 bases at J, with 17 bases in the middle. CDR3 region: CASSTPWTENSNQPQHF. CDR3 coding DNA: TGTGCCAGCAGCACCCCGTGGACAGAAAATAGCAATCAGCCCCAGCATTTT.

V and J are TRBV18 and TRBJ2-1, with D possibly matching TRBD2 (5 bases). With 0 bases removed from V and 3 bases from J, the gap between germline ends came to 12 bases. The CDR3 consists of 16 residues. Germline CDR1 is KGHSH and CDR2 is LQKENI. This CDR3 reads CASSPPNGVGYNEQFF. The CDR3 DNA is TGTGCCAGCTCACCACCTAACGGGGTGGGCTACAATGAGCAGTTCTTC.

This chain uses TRBV7-2 with TRBJ2-3, with D maybe TRBD2 (6 bases). CDR3 length: 15 amino acids. Trimming removed 4 bases at V and 0 bases at J, with 11 bases between. CDR1 SGHTA and CDR2 FQGNSA come from the germline V gene. DNA of the CDR3: TGTGCCAGCAGCTCTAGGACTACCAGCACAGATACGCAGTATTTT. Translated: CASSSRTTSTDTQYF.

J is TRBJ1-5 and V is TRBV19, with D possibly being TRBD1 (5 bases). V gave up 5 bases and J gave up 6 bases, with 17 bases separating them. The CDR3 length is 15 residues. Per germline, CDR1 LNHDA and CDR2 SQIVND (reference sequence). DNA of the CDR3: TGTGCCAGTAGTTCCCGGCAGGGCTGGGGTCAGCCCCAGCATTTT. This sequence encodes CASSSRQGWGQPQHF.

The chain links TRBV19 to TRBJ2-7; 10 bases match TRBD1. Per the germline V gene, CDR1 is LNHDA and CDR2 is SQIVND (reference sequence). The CDR3 has 14 amino acids. The V and J ends lost 6 bases and 0 bases, in that order; junction bases with no gene match: 2. The CDR3: CASSWDRGSYEQYF. CDR3 DNA: TGTGCCAGTAGCTGGGACAGGGGCTCCTACGAGCAGTACTTC. The full variable domain, its missing parts supplied by reference TRBV19 and TRBJ2-7, is DGGITQSPKYLFRKEGQNVTLSCEQNLNHDAMYWYRQDPGQGLRLIYYSQIVNDFQKGDIAEGYSVSREKKESFPLTVTSAQKNPTAFYLCASSWDRGSYEQYFGPGTRLTVT.

V is TRBV4-3 and J is TRBJ1-2; 7 positions agree with TRBD1. V lost 0 bases and J lost 4; bases outside the gene matches: 8. The CDR3 covers 16 residues. Germline-derived CDR1 and CDR2 are LGHNA and YSLEER. CDR3 region: CASSQDPRDSSYGYTF. For the CDR3, the DNA is TGCGCCAGCAGCCAAGATCCAAGGGACAGTTCCTATGGCTACACCTTC.

The chain links TRBV7-2 to TRBJ2-2; 7 nucleotides line up with TRBD2. Germline loops: CDR1 SGHTA, CDR2 FQGNSA. This CDR3 spans 16 amino acids. Trimming at V came to 5 bases and at J to 3 bases, leaving 9 bases not matched to a gene. CDR3 DNA: TGTGCCAGCAGCCTCAATTGGGGGGGTGACACCGGGGAGCTGTTTTTT. It translates to CASSLNWGGDTGELFF.

This sequence joins TRBV30 and TRBJ2-7; tentatively, D is TRBD2 (5 bases). CDR3 length: 13 residues. Per the germline V gene, CDR1 is GTSNPN and CDR2 is SVGIG (reference sequence). V was trimmed by 7 bases and J by 2 bases, leaving 15 bases between them. The CDR3 here is CASRHTGTYEQYF. The CDR3 nucleotides read TGTGCCTCCAGGCACACGGGAACCTACGAGCAGTACTTC.

The count of this clone is one. The chain employs TRBV7-9 and TRBJ2-5; TRBD2 aligns across 9 bases. J lost 2 bases, V lost 0 bases, and 7 bases had no gene match. The germline V gene encodes CDR1 SEHNR and CDR2 FQNEAQ (reference sequence). CDR3 length: 17 residues. The CDR3 DNA is TGTGCCAGCAGCTTAGCCCTCCTAGCGGGGAGACAAGAGACCCAGTACTTC. Its translation: CASSLALLAGRQETQYF.

The rearrangement joins TRBV7-2 to TRBJ2-5; 14 bases are a match to TRBD2. The junction had 6 bases not matched to a gene; V was cut back by 4 bases and J by 2 bases. This CDR3 is built from 17 residues. Germline V gene lookup returns CDR1 SGHTA and CDR2 FQGNSA. The CDR3 region is CASSSGLAGGLQETQYF. The DNA for the CDR3 is TGTGCCAGCAGCTCCGGACTAGCGGGGGGACTACAAGAGACCCAGTACTTC.

This sequence joins TRBV6-2 or TRBV6-3 and TRBJ2-7, with 7 bases fitting TRBD2. CDR1 is MNHEY and CDR2 is SVGEGT in the germline V gene. CDR3 length: 14 residues. V trimming: 2 bases; J trimming: 2 bases; junction bases outside the gene matches: 3. The CDR3 DNA sequence: TGTGCCAGCAGTTACGCTAGCGGCCCCTACGAGCAGTACTTC. It translates to CASSYASGPYEQYF.

CDR3: CASRVQGRNNQPQHF. Written as DNA, the CDR3 is TGTGCCAGCAGGGTACAGGGCAGAAACAATCAGCCCCAGCATTTT. The chain joins TRBV2 to TRBJ1-5; D possibly corresponds to TRBD1 (6 bases). CDR1 and CDR2 (germline): SNHLY, FYNNEI. This CDR3 is built from 15 residues. Trimming took off 6 bases at V and 3 bases at J, with 15 bases between the two ends.